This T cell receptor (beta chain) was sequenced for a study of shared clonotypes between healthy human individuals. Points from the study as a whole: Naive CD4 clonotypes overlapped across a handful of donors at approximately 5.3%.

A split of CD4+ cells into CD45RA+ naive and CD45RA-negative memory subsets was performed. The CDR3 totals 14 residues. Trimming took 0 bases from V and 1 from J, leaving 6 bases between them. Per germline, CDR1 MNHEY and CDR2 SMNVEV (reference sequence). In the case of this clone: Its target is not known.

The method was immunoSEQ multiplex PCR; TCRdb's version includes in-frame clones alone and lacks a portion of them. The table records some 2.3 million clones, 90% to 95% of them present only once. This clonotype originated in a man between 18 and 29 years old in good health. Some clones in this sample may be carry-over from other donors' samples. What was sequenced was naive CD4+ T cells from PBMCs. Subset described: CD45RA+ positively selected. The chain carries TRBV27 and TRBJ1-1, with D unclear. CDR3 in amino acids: CASSLSFGNTEAFF. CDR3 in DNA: TGTGCCAGCAGTTTATCGTTCGGGAACACTGAAGCTTTCTTT.